Described below is a single T cell receptor (beta chain) sequence and its context. Its antigen is undetermined. Germline CDR1 and CDR2: SEHNR and FQNEAQ (reference sequence). With 2 bases removed from V and 3 bases from J, the gap between germline ends came to 14 bases. The CDR3 runs 15 residues. The source of the sample is a study of CD8+CD57+ T cells in acquired aplastic anemia. Points from the study as a whole: No significant patient-versus-control difference appeared in CD8+ Simpson's diversity.

For CDR3 and TCR beta VDJ profiling, genomic DNA was the template used. Each CDR3 protein gets one entry after TCRdb re-called the reads with MiXCR. Found here are approximately 200,000 distinct CDR3 sequences, over 60% of them singletons; the top ten hold approximately 44%. Sample: sorted CD4+, CD8+, or CD8+CD57+ T cells (not recorded which) from PBMCs. The chain links TRBV7-9 to TRBJ2-7; either TRBD1 or TRBD2 may supply D (5 bases each). This TCR derives from a human donor with severe aplastic anemia or a healthy control (not recorded which). This CDR3 reads CASSLISGQGYEQYF. CDR3 coding DNA: TGTGCCAGCAGCTTAATTTCGGGGCAGGGCTACGAGCAGTACTTC.